This TCR beta chain appears in the sequencing data of a study of tissue T cells after allogeneic stem cell transplantation. The repertoire was sequenced with immunoSEQ multiplex PCR; TCRdb's copy has only in-frame clones and lacks some. The top ten clones hold 12% of a sample with 6,000 to 8,500 clones, about 50% of them seen once. A note on this clone: The antigen is undetermined. The genes are named according to mouse. The CDR3 extends 1 residue past the end of the read, so its final part is completed from the germline J gene. This specimen includes other DNA sequences encoding the same CDR3.

Study-level findings and limits: In patients and mice, blood and spleen missed much of tissue repertoire.

Documented time point: mouse harvest day 7 after allogeneic transplant. Mouse grafts combined 10^7 T-cell-depleted bone marrow cells with 10^6 splenic CD5+ T cells. This CDR3 has 13 amino acids. The V end lost 2 bases, the J end lost 1 base, and 5 bases lay between the germline ends. Germline loops: CDR1 KGHPV, CDR2 FQNQEV (reference sequence). This receptor was obtained from a female BALB/c mouse given C57BL/6 T cells with graft-versus-host disease after an allogeneic hematopoietic cell transplant. The chain joins TRBV26 to TRBJ1-1; D is unresolved. The sequenced sample was lymph node tissue. The CDR3 loop is CASSLGQNTEVFF. The DNA read from the CDR3 is TGTGCCAGCAGTCTGGGGCAAAACACAGAAGTCTTC. Complete variable domain (other parts from reference TRBV26 and TRBJ1-1): NSKVIQTPRYLVKGQGQKAKMRCIPEKGHPVVFWYQQNKNNEFKFLINFQNQEVLQQIDMTEKRFSAECPSNSPCSLEIQSSEAGDSALYLCASSLGQNTEVFFGKGTRLTVV.